One sample yielded the 30 T cell receptor beta chains listed below, sequenced in a study of T-cell reconstitution after alpha-beta-depleted transplantation in children. Researchers prepared the TCRbeta library using unique molecular identifiers, the study reports. TCRdb passed the PCR reads through MiXCR, listing each CDR3 protein once. The sample consists of 120,000 or so distinct CDR3 sequences, roughly 23% of them appearing once. Material: PBMCs, mostly from graft donor cells, obtained 180 days after TCRalphabeta/CD19-depleted stem cell transplant. The source is a male patient between 2 and 9 years old who had a stem cell transplant for chronic granulomatous disease, so the T cells may come from the graft donor.

This clonotype has at least ten counts. V gene TRBV7-2 combines with J gene TRBJ1-6, with D possibly matching TRBD1 (6 bases). Trimming took 8 bases from V and 7 from J, leaving 18 bases between them. CDR3 length: 15 amino acids. CDR1 and CDR2 from the germline V gene are SGHTA and FQGNSA. The CDR3 region is CASETTGNPNSPLHF. The DNA of the CDR3 is TGTGCCAGCGAGACTACAGGGAACCCCAATTCACCCCTCCACTTT. Full variable domain (missing parts from reference TRBV7-2 and TRBJ1-6): GAGVSQSPSNKVTEKGKDVELRCDPISGHTALYWYRQSLGQGLEFLIYFQGNSAPDKSGLPSDRFSAERTGGSVSTLTIQRTQQEDSAVYLCASETTGNPNSPLHFGNGTRLTVT.

V gene TRBV12-3 or TRBV12-4 combines with J gene TRBJ2-1; 14 nucleotides align to TRBD2. The CDR3 is 17 amino acids. V lost 6 bases, J lost 7 bases, and 11 bases stayed unmatched. This chain's CDR3 is CASRLTGRTSGRNEQFF. CDR3 sequence (DNA): TGTGCCAGCAGATTGACAGGACGGACTAGCGGGAGGAATGAGCAGTTCTTC.

The V call is TRBV20-1, the J call TRBJ2-5, with D unresolved. The germline V gene has CDR1 DFQATT and CDR2 SNEGSKA (reference sequence). The CDR3 runs 11 residues. Trimming stripped 6 bases from V and 5 bases from J, with 10 bases between. CDR3 loop: CSAPGPETQYF. In nucleotides, the CDR3 is TGCAGTGCACCCGGGCCCGAGACCCAGTACTTC.

This clonotype was seen only a few times. The DNA for the CDR3 is TGCGCCAGCAGCACCGACAGGGTCGGGGAGCTGTTTTTT. Its translation: CASSTDRVGELFF. The chain employs TRBV5-1 and TRBJ2-2, with TRBD1 identical over 7 bases. Trimming removed 4 bases from V and 7 bases from J; junction bases left unmatched: 4. The CDR3 runs to 13 residues. Germline lookup yields CDR1 SGHRS and CDR2 YFSETQ.

The chain uses TRBV29-1 and TRBJ2-1; D may be TRBD2 (6 bases). Trimming took 3 bases from V and 5 from J, leaving 14 bases between them. In germline, CDR1 is SQVTM, CDR2 ANQGSEA. The CDR3 covers 14 residues. CDR3 nucleotides: TGCAGCGTTGACTGGGGGGATTCGAACAATGAGCAGTTCTTC. Protein product: CSVDWGDSNNEQFF.

This clonotype was detected many times. The genes are TRBV29-1 and TRBJ1-2, with 7 bases aligning to TRBD1. V gave up 0 bases and J gave up 2 bases; unmatched junction bases: 6. The CDR3 is 15 residues long. Germline loops: CDR1 SQVTM, CDR2 ANQGSEA. The CDR3 loop reads CSVEDWGQQNYGYTF. The CDR3 DNA follows: TGCAGCGTTGAAGATTGGGGACAGCAGAACTATGGCTACACCTTC.

This clonotype came up a few times. This chain connects TRBV5-1 to TRBJ2-3; 8 nucleotides align to TRBD1. Per germline, CDR1 SGHRS and CDR2 YFSETQ. This CDR3 is built from 14 residues. The trim removed 3 bases at V and 3 bases at J, leaving 3 bases unmatched. Here the CDR3 reads CASSWTGWTDTQYF. The DNA for the CDR3 is TGCGCCAGCAGCTGGACAGGGTGGACAGATACGCAGTATTTT. The whole variable domain, filled in from reference TRBV5-1 and TRBJ2-3, reads KAGVTQTPRYLIKTRGQQVTLSCSPISGHRSVSWYQQTPGQGLQFLFEYFSETQRNKGNFPGRFSGRQFSNSRSEMNVSTLELGDSALYLCASSWTGWTDTQYFGPGTRLTVL.

There are many counts of this clonotype. The gene calls are TRBV12-3 or TRBV12-4 and TRBJ2-2, with 10 bases lining up with TRBD2. J gave up 5 bases and V 7 bases, and 7 bases lay outside the gene matches. CDR3 length: 15 residues. The DNA for the CDR3 is TGTGCCAGCACCCAGGGACTAGCGTGGACCGGGGAGCTGTTTTTT. Encoded protein: CASTQGLAWTGELFF.

This clonotype showed up many times. The J gene is TRBJ2-7, the V gene TRBV20-1; a weak D match, TRBD2 (6 bases). Trimming took off 0 bases at V and 2 bases at J, with 14 bases between the two ends. Germline CDR1 and CDR2: DFQATT and SNEGSKA (reference sequence). This CDR3 spans 15 amino acids. Here the CDR3 DNA reads TGCAGTGCTAGAGATTTCGGGAGTGCTCCCTACGAGCAGTACTTC. It codes for CSARDFGSAPYEQYF.

This clonotype was seen at least ten times. The chain joins TRBV11-2 to TRBJ2-4, with 7 nucleotides matching TRBD1. V dropped 5 bases and J dropped 2; count of bases not matched to a gene: 21. The CDR3 totals 20 residues. Germline V gives CDR1 SGHAT, CDR2 FQNNGV. CDR3 region: CASSPRGGGQTRVTKNIQYF. DNA of the CDR3: TGTGCCAGCAGCCCCCGGGGTGGGGGACAGACCAGGGTAACCAAAAACATTCAGTACTTC.

V and J are TRBV12-3 or TRBV12-4 and TRBJ1-3, with unresolved D. V dropped 3 bases and J dropped 0 bases, with 9 bases sitting between them. The CDR3 is 15 amino acids. The CDR3 DNA sequence: TGTGCCAGCAGTTTTGGGCCGCTCTCTGGAAACACCATATATTTT. Its protein is CASSFGPLSGNTIYF.

The chain joins TRBV5-5 to TRBJ2-7; D ambiguous. V lost 4 bases and J 6 bases, leaving 8 bases between the germline ends. This CDR3 is built from 11 residues. Germline CDR1 is SGHKS and CDR2 is YYEKEE (reference sequence). In nucleotides, the CDR3 is TGTGCCAGCAGCCCGCGAAGCGAGCAGTACTTC. The encoded protein is CASSPRSEQYF.

This clonotype came up many times. For the CDR3, the DNA is TGTGCCAGCAGCGTAGACCAGGGGGCAACTAATGAAAAACTGTTTTTT. Protein: CASSVDQGATNEKLFF. This chain joins TRBV9 and TRBJ1-4, with TRBD1 matching over 7 bases. CDR3 length equals 16 residues. Germline V gives CDR1 SGDLS, CDR2 YYNGEE. With V trimmed by 0 bases and J by 0 bases, 2 bases remained unmatched.

The sample holds many counts of this clonotype. This chain connects TRBV20-1 to TRBJ2-1; D is uncertain. The CDR3 extends over 13 amino acids. The germline gives CDR1 DFQATT, CDR2 SNEGSKA (reference sequence). The V end lost 6 bases, the J end lost 4 bases, and 13 bases lay between the germline ends. The CDR3 region has the DNA TGCAGTGCCTATCTCACCCGATACAATGAGCAGTTCTTC. It codes for CSAYLTRYNEQFF.

This clonotype was picked up many times. The chain combines TRBV20-1 with TRBJ2-7; D might be TRBD1 (5 bases). The ends were cut back, 3 bases at V and 3 bases at J, with 9 bases in the middle. The CDR3 length is 12 residues. Germline-derived CDR1 and CDR2 are DFQATT and SNEGSKA (reference sequence). CDR3 residues: CSARGRSYEQYF. In DNA form, the CDR3 reads TGCAGTGCTAGGGGGCGGAGCTACGAGCAGTACTTC.

The V and J genes are TRBV15 and TRBJ1-1; D remains ambiguous. The CDR3 has 12 residues. Trimming took off 3 bases at V and 5 bases at J, with 7 bases between the two ends. Germline lookup yields CDR1 LNHNV and CDR2 YYDKDF (reference sequence). CDR3 in amino acids: CATSRGKTEAFF. In DNA form, the CDR3 reads TGTGCCACCAGCAGGGGTAAAACTGAAGCTTTCTTT.

The V gene is TRBV12-3 or TRBV12-4, the J gene TRBJ1-2; D remains unclear. Trimming removed 1 base from V and 8 bases from J, with 5 bases in between. CDR3 size: 11 residues. CDR3 protein: CASSLGFGYTF. In DNA, the CDR3 is TGTGCCAGCAGTTTAGGGTTCGGCTACACCTTC.

There are many counts of this clonotype. The chain is built from TRBV6-6 and TRBJ2-5, with TRBD1 matching 10 bases. Germline CDR1 is MNHNY and CDR2 is SVGAGI (reference sequence). V lost 5 bases to trimming and J lost 4 bases; unmatched junction nucleotides: 13. The CDR3 is 17 amino acids. The CDR3 loop reads CASSSRDRGISGETQYF. CDR3 DNA sequence: TGTGCCAGCAGTAGCCGGGACAGGGGAATCTCAGGAGAGACCCAGTACTTC.

This clonotype was recorded at least ten times. The chain joins TRBV12-3 or TRBV12-4 to TRBJ2-1; the match to TRBD1 covers 8 bases. V gave up 7 bases and J gave up 4 bases; unmatched junction bases: 6. There are 14 residues in the CDR3. The CDR3, as DNA: TGTGCCAGCACCAGACAGGGGACATACAATGAGCAGTTCTTC. This codes for CASTRQGTYNEQFF.

This clonotype was counted between two and nine times. The J gene is TRBJ1-5, the V gene TRBV12-3 or TRBV12-4; no clear D gene. The CDR3 length is 17 residues. V gave up 3 bases and J gave up 2 bases, with 17 bases separating them. CDR3 DNA sequence: TGTGCCAGCAGTTTTTTTGGACCTTCGACGGGCAATCAGCCCCAGCATTTT. Amino acid sequence: CASSFFGPSTGNQPQHF.

The genes are TRBV11-2 and TRBJ2-5; D gene ambiguous. Looked up from germline, CDR1 is SGHAT and CDR2 is FQNNGV. V was pared by 5 bases and J by 6 bases, with 22 bases between. The CDR3 contains 16 residues. In DNA, the CDR3 is TGTGCCAGCAGCACCGGACGTTTGGGTGGATTGAAGACCCAGTACTTC. It yields the protein CASSTGRLGGLKTQYF.

This clonotype was observed many times. The rearrangement links TRBV20-1 to TRBJ1-2; 7 positions match TRBD1. V lost 3 bases, J lost 7 bases, and 2 bases stayed unmatched. This CDR3 region has 11 residues. In germline, CDR1 is DFQATT, CDR2 SNEGSKA (reference sequence). CDR3 DNA: TGCAGTGCTAGCGACAGGGTTGGCTACACCTTC. Translation gives CSASDRVGYTF.

In this sample, this clonotype turned up many times. The chain joins TRBV5-1 to TRBJ1-1; D may be TRBD1 (5 bases). The V end lost 0 bases, the J end lost 1 base, and 7 bases lay between the germline ends. The CDR3 is made up of 14 amino acids. Germline CDR1 SGHRS, CDR2 YFSETQ. CDR3 region: CASSLVTGNTEAFF. DNA of the CDR3: TGCGCCAGCAGCTTGGTAACAGGGAACACTGAAGCTTTCTTT.

This clonotype was found a few times. In DNA form, the CDR3 reads TGCGCCAGCAGCGCGACAACTAGCGGGGAGACCCAGTACTTC. Translation: CASSATTSGETQYF. This chain joins TRBV5-1 and TRBJ2-5, with 9 bases identical to TRBD2. CDR3 length: 14 residues. The junction had 6 bases not matched to a gene; V was cut back by 4 bases and J by 5 bases. Germline CDR1 is SGHRS and CDR2 is YFSETQ.

This clonotype has a count of ten or more. The rearrangement uses TRBV12-3 or TRBV12-4 and TRBJ2-7; perhaps TRBD2 as D (5 bases). Deletions cut 6 bases from V and 4 bases from J, with 10 bases between. The CDR3 extends over 12 amino acids. The CDR3 here is CASSPGLYEQYF. The DNA of the CDR3 is TGTGCCAGCAGCCCGGGATTATACGAGCAGTACTTC.

The chain uses TRBV5-1 and TRBJ2-3; 8 nucleotides align to TRBD2. Trimming took 0 bases from V and 4 from J; bases not matched to a gene: 10. From germline, CDR1 is SGHRS and CDR2 YFSETQ. The CDR3 spans 17 residues. CDR3 nucleotide sequence: TGCGCCAGCAGCTTGGCCAGGAGCGGGGGTGTTCCAGATACGCAGTATTTT. Its protein is CASSLARSGGVPDTQYF.

This clonotype turned up a few times. The chain couples TRBV12-3 or TRBV12-4 to TRBJ2-7, with D possibly TRBD2 on 5 matching bases. This CDR3 spans 13 amino acids. V lost 3 bases and J 3 bases, leaving 9 bases between the germline ends. The CDR3 reads CASSFHGDYEQYF. In DNA, the CDR3 is TGTGCCAGCAGTTTCCACGGGGACTACGAGCAGTACTTC.

The chain joins TRBV7-9 to TRBJ1-2; unclear D gene. The CDR3 has 15 amino acids. V lost 7 bases and J 3 bases, leaving 18 bases between the germline ends. The germline V gene has CDR1 SEHNR and CDR2 FQNEAQ (reference sequence). The CDR3 is CASTNRQVAHYGYTF. The CDR3 nucleotides read TGTGCCAGCACCAACCGCCAGGTCGCTCACTATGGCTACACCTTC.

The chain couples TRBV20-1 to TRBJ1-5; no definite D call. CDR1 is DFQATT and CDR2 is SNEGSKA in the germline V gene (reference sequence). V was clipped by 4 bases and J by 1 base, with 14 bases between them. The CDR3 has 15 amino acids. The CDR3 loop is CSAILSSGSNQPQHF. The DNA of the CDR3 is TGCAGTGCTATACTTAGTTCTGGCAGCAATCAGCCCCAGCATTTT.

A remark on this clonotype: Being one base from a much bigger clone, this may be a read error. The chain uses TRBV14 and TRBJ2-7; D is perhaps TRBD1 or TRBD2 (5 bases each). V was trimmed by 6 bases and J by 10 bases, leaving 16 bases between them. Per germline, CDR1 SGHDN and CDR2 FVKESK. This CDR3 comprises 12 residues. CDR3 protein: CASSYTSWDQYF. The CDR3 DNA sequence: TGTGCCAGCAGTTACACATCATGGGACCAGTACTTC.